This T cell receptor beta chain was recovered during a study of CD8+ T cells in alopecia areata. Trimming cost V 1 base and J 5 bases, with 13 bases left between them. In germline, CDR1 is SGDLS, CDR2 YYNGEE. The CDR3 is 14 amino acids. Extracted RNA was reverse transcribed, and the resulting cDNA served as sequencing template. Libraries were prepared by immunoSEQ multiplex PCR; TCRdb keeps only in-frame clonotypes and omits some of them. This sample carries about 110,000 clones, 50% to 60% of them seen once, and the ten largest clones take roughly 25%. Sequencing used NKG2D-low CD8+ T cells sorted from blood. The receptor comes from a human donor with alopecia areata. The rearrangement uses TRBV9 and TRBJ2-7; possible D gene TRBD1, 6 bases. The CDR3, as DNA: TGTGCCAGCAGCGTACTTTGGGGGCTCCACGAGCAGTACTTC. This gives the protein CASSVLWGLHEQYF.